Following are 11 T cell receptor beta chains from one sample sequenced in a study of T cells in localized non-small cell lung cancer. Assay: immunoSEQ multiplex PCR; the TCRdb copy retains only in-frame clones and omits some. The sample shows 11,000 or so clones, 25% to 35% of them seen only once. Here the sequenced sample was lung tumor tissue, taken before any cancer treatment. Receptor source: a man aged 35 to 70 with stage I lung adenocarcinoma.

This chain uses TRBV18 with TRBJ1-3, with D perhaps matching TRBD1 (6 bases). Germline loops: CDR1 KGHSH, CDR2 LQKENI. The CDR3 is 19 amino acids. V lost 4 bases and J 4 bases, leaving 26 bases between the germline ends. The CDR3 spells CASSHRPLTQDRGGNTIYF. The DNA for the CDR3 is TGTGCCAGCTCACACCGCCCGCTTACACAGGACAGAGGGGGAAACACCATATATTTT. The full variable domain, in which reference TRBV18 and TRBJ1-3 provide the parts outside the CDR3, is NAGVMQNPRHLVRRRGQEARLRCSPMKGHSHVYWYRQLPEEGLKFMVYLQKENIIDESGMPKERFSAEFPKEGPSILRIQQVVRGDSAAYFCASSHRPLTQDRGGNTIYFGEGSWLTVV.

The chain combines TRBV18 with TRBJ2-1, with 9 positions matching TRBD2. Germline V lookup: CDR1 KGHSH, CDR2 LQKENI. The CDR3 runs to 17 residues. The V gene end was trimmed by 3 bases and the J gene end by 2 bases; junction bases not matched to a gene: 8. The CDR3: CASSPIIAGVTYNEQFF. The CDR3 DNA reads TGTGCCAGCTCACCGATCATAGCGGGGGTTACCTACAATGAGCAGTTCTTC.

The V call is TRBV6-8, the J call TRBJ1-5, with 10 bases identical to TRBD1. The junction had 3 bases not matched to a gene; V was cut back by 10 bases and J by 6 bases. The CDR3 totals 12 residues. Germline loops: CDR1 MNHGY, CDR2 SAAAGT. This CDR3 is CATRTGGQPQHF. For the CDR3, the DNA is TGTGCCACCCGGACAGGGGGTCAGCCCCAGCATTTT.

Many counts were recorded for this clone. One end of the junction does not line up with germline, which may come from a read error. The chain links TRBV6-8 to TRBJ1-2; D is perhaps TRBD1 (5 bases). CDR1 MNHGY and CDR2 SAAAGT come from the germline V gene. The CDR3 covers 13 residues. The CDR3 protein is CASSDSGNYGYTF. The CDR3 coding sequence is TGTGCCAGCAGTGACTCAGGGAACTATGGCTACACCTTC.

The V and J genes are TRBV6-8 and TRBJ1-6; 8 bases match TRBD1. V was pared by 7 bases and J by 7 bases, with 18 bases of the junction left unmatched. The germline CDR1 and CDR2 sequences are MNHGY and SAAAGT. The CDR3 consists of 18 residues. CDR3 protein: CASTGGQGRDLRNSPLHF. CDR3 bases: TGTGCCAGCACTGGTGGACAGGGACGGGATCTGCGGAATTCACCCCTCCACTTT.

This rearrangement joins TRBV10-2 to TRBJ2-3; TRBD1 is a possible D gene (5 bases). Germline lookup yields CDR1 WSHSY and CDR2 SAAADI. The CDR3 is 14 amino acids. Trimming took 1 base from V and 2 from J, leaving 7 bases between them. Here the CDR3 DNA reads TGCGCCAGCAGTGAGTGGACATCCACAGATACGCAGTATTTT. This encodes CASSEWTSTDTQYF.

V is TRBV19 and J is TRBJ2-1; 7 nucleotides align to TRBD1. Germline CDR1 reads LNHDA; CDR2 reads SQIVND (reference sequence). The J segment lost 2 bases and the V segment lost 3 bases, leaving 4 bases of the junction unmatched. CDR3 length equals 15 residues. For the CDR3, the DNA is TGTGCCAGTAGTATCAGACAGGGCCCCTACAATGAGCAGTTCTTC. It translates to CASSIRQGPYNEQFF.

This rearrangement joins TRBV29-1 to TRBJ2-1, with a tentative D call TRBD1 (5 bases). The V gene lost 2 bases and the J gene lost 7 bases, with 12 bases spanning the gap. Germline assignment: CDR1 SQVTM and CDR2 ANQGSEA. The CDR3 length is 13 residues. CDR3 bases: TGCAGCGTTGAAATAAGGGGTTGGAATGAGCAGTTCTTC. It encodes CSVEIRGWNEQFF.

The J gene is TRBJ2-7, the V gene TRBV30; 10 positions agree with TRBD1. Germline V CDR1 and CDR2: GTSNPN, SVGIG (reference sequence). With V trimmed by 0 bases and J by 4 bases, 6 bases remained unmatched. This CDR3 region has 15 residues. The CDR3: CAWSVMGQGMYEQYF. DNA for the CDR3: TGTGCCTGGAGTGTAATGGGACAGGGGATGTACGAGCAGTACTTC.

V usage is TRBV11-3 and J usage is TRBJ1-1; D remains ambiguous. Looked up from germline, CDR1 is SGHNT and CDR2 is YENEEA. V was trimmed by 5 bases and J by 4 bases, leaving 14 bases between them. The CDR3 contains 14 residues. CDR3 in DNA: TGTGCCAGCAGCCCCGAATTTGGTCCCACTGAAGCTTTCTTT. The encoded protein is CASSPEFGPTEAFF.

This clone was seen many times. This chain uses TRBV11-3 with TRBJ2-7; D possibly uses TRBD1 or TRBD2 (5 bases each). The CDR3 runs 14 residues. Trimming shortened V by 5 bases and J by 2 bases, and 13 bases separated the two germline ends. Per the germline V gene, CDR1 is SGHNT and CDR2 is YENEEA. Written as DNA, the CDR3 is TGTGCCAGCAGCCAAGGGACCGTGGCCTACGAGCAGTACTTC. This gives the protein CASSQGTVAYEQYF.